This passage covers 22 T cell receptor beta chains from one sample sequenced in a study of T cells in Graves' hyperthyroidism and ophthalmopathy. Authors of the study amplified TCR beta CDR3 regions from RNA transcripts. Carried out on the TCR CDR3, a first-round RT-PCR used the HTBI primer set. TCRdb fed the multiplex PCR reads into MiXCR, producing one record per CDR3 protein. The repertoire holds over 200,000 distinct CDR3 sequences, with 13% to 15% as singletons. Sequences were obtained from blood. These receptors all come from a woman in her thirties or forties with Graves' hyperthyroidism that later progressed to Graves' ophthalmopathy.

This chain connects TRBV18 to TRBJ1-4; D gene unclear. CDR3 length: 14 amino acids. Germline V lookup: CDR1 KGHSH, CDR2 LQKENI. V was shortened by 1 base and J by 8 bases, with 11 bases between the two germline ends. The CDR3 is CASSPQKAWEKLFF. For the CDR3, the DNA is TGTGCCAGCTCACCACAAAAAGCGTGGGAAAAACTGTTTTTT.

This clonotype was counted only a few times. A read error is possible here, since a much larger clone lies one base away. The chain employs TRBV7-8 and TRBJ1-5; 10 nucleotides line up with TRBD1. Germline-derived CDR1 and CDR2 are SGHVS and FQNEAQ. The CDR3 is made up of 17 amino acids. CDR3 sequence reads: CASSAGQGLKSNQSQHF. DNA of the CDR3: TGTGCCAGCAGTGCGGGACAGGGGCTAAAAAGCAATCAGTCCCAGCATTTT.

There are many counts of this clonotype. This chain uses TRBV7-9 with TRBJ2-7; 9 nucleotides align to TRBD2. This CDR3 comprises 15 residues. V was clipped by 1 base and J by 0 bases; unmatched bases: 1. Looked up from germline, CDR1 is SEHNR and CDR2 is FQNEAQ (reference sequence). The CDR3 nucleotides read TGTGCCAGCAGCTTAGAAGCGGGAGGCTCCTACGAGCAGTACTTC. Translating gives CASSLEAGGSYEQYF.

In this sample, this clonotype turned up a few times. Lacking the conserved final phenylalanine or tryptophan, this CDR3 likely reflects a read error. The chain links TRBV28 to TRBJ2-7, with D unresolved. CDR1 and CDR2 (germline): MDHEN, SYDVKM. The CDR3 contains 14 residues. The CDR3: CASSPRSISYEQYL. The DNA for the CDR3 is TGTGCCAGCAGTCCGAGGAGCATTTCCTATGAGCAGTACCTC.

This clonotype occurred many times. This CDR3 is CASKQGHEKLFF. The CDR3 DNA is TGTGCCAGCAAACAAGGGCATGAAAAACTGTTTTTT. This chain connects TRBV2 to TRBJ1-4, with unresolved D. Per the germline V gene, CDR1 is SNHLY and CDR2 is FYNNEI. Trimming took off 7 bases at V and 6 bases at J, with 9 bases between the two ends. CDR3 length: 12 amino acids. Full variable domain (outside the CDR3, taken from reference TRBV2 and TRBJ1-4): EPEVTQTPSHQVTQMGQEVILRCVPISNHLYFYWYRQILGQKVEFLVSFYNNEISEKSEIFDDQFSVERPDGSNFTLKIRSTKLEDSAMYFCASKQGHEKLFFGSGTQLSVL.

Note on this clonotype: Sequence at one end of the junction differs from germline and may be a read error. The V call is TRBV7-7, the J call TRBJ2-2; 9 positions agree with TRBD1. The V gene's germline CDR1 is SSHAT and CDR2 FNYEAQ (reference sequence). CDR3 size: 17 residues. The CDR3 protein is CASSLGGQGRYTGELFF. The CDR3 DNA is TGTGCTAGCAGCTTGGGTGGACAGGGGAGATACACCGGGGAGCTGTTTTTT. The whole variable domain, remainder taken from reference TRBV7-7 and TRBJ2-2, is GAGVSQSPRYKVTKRGQDVTLRCDPISSHATLYWYQQALGQGPEFLTYFNYEAQPDKSGLPSDRFSAERPEGSISTLTIQRTEQRDSAMYRCASSLGGQGRYTGELFFGEGSRLTVL.

This clonotype appeared a few times. The chain uses TRBV20-1 and TRBJ1-5; D uncertain. Germline CDR1 is DFQATT and CDR2 is SNEGSKA (reference sequence). Trimming left V 4 bases short and J 1 base short, with 14 bases between. The CDR3 consists of 15 residues. In DNA, the CDR3 is TGCAGTGCTAACGCCGACCCATGGAGCAATCAGCCCCAGCATTTT. Residues: CSANADPWSNQPQHF.

This clonotype was picked up many times. The genes are TRBV7-8 and TRBJ2-7, with D perhaps TRBD1 or TRBD2 (5 bases each). Germline CDR1 and CDR2: SGHVS and FQNEAQ. Trimming cost V 1 base and J 3 bases, with 10 bases left between them. This CDR3 comprises 14 residues. The CDR3 is CASSLEGTLYEQYF. CDR3 DNA: TGTGCCAGCAGCTTAGAAGGGACCCTCTACGAGCAGTACTTC.

About this clonotype: This may arise from a read error, as a much more abundant clone is one base away. This chain links TRBV6-1 with TRBJ2-7, with no clear D. The germline V gene encodes CDR1 MNHNS and CDR2 SASEGT. The CDR3 extends over 13 amino acids. This CDR3 is CTSWDTHSYEQYF. The CDR3 DNA is TGTACCAGCTGGGATACCCACAGTTACGAGCAGTACTTC.

This clonotype showed up many times. The genes are TRBV2 and TRBJ2-2; D unresolved. In germline, CDR1 is SNHLY, CDR2 FYNNEI. Trimming removed 5 bases from V and 6 bases from J, with 13 bases in between. The CDR3 loop spans 14 amino acids. CDR3 coding DNA: TGTGCCAGCAGTCGATTAGTCCTCCCCGGGGAGCTGTTTTTT. Protein product: CASSRLVLPGELFF.

The rearrangement links TRBV20-1 to TRBJ2-5, with 12 nucleotides matching TRBD2. CDR1 DFQATT and CDR2 SNEGSKA come from the germline V gene (reference sequence). V trimming: 3 bases; J trimming: 4 bases; junction bases outside the gene matches: 3. The length of the CDR3 is 14 residues. The CDR3 region is CSASLAGGPETQYF. The CDR3 DNA sequence: TGCAGTGCTAGCCTAGCGGGAGGGCCAGAGACCCAGTACTTC.

CDR3 protein: CASSQDGRGQYF. CDR3 DNA: TGTGCCAGCAGCCAAGACGGTAGAGGGCAGTACTTC. V and J are TRBV3-1 and TRBJ2-7; D is unclear. Deletions cut 0 bases from V and 9 bases from J, with 9 bases between. CDR1 is LGHDT and CDR2 is YNNKEL in the germline V gene (reference sequence). This CDR3 region has 12 residues.

The chain combines TRBV27 with TRBJ2-7, with no clear D. The CDR3 length is 13 residues. Germline assignment: CDR1 MNHEY and CDR2 SMNVEV (reference sequence). Trimming removed 0 bases from V and 7 bases from J, with 10 bases in between. DNA for the CDR3: TGTGCCAGCAGTTTATCTCGAGTGGGGGAGCAGTACTTC. This translates into CASSLSRVGEQYF.

This clonotype was counted many times. A much larger clone lies one base from this, so it may be a read error. The J gene is TRBJ1-1, the V gene TRBV28, with D tentatively TRBD1 (5 bases). Germline assignment: CDR1 MDHEN and CDR2 SYDVKM. The CDR3 runs to 15 residues. The V gene lost 11 bases and the J gene lost 1 base, with 20 bases spanning the gap. The CDR3 nucleotides read TGTGCCGGCGGGGGGGACGGTCGTGGGAACACTGAAGCTTTCTTT. It codes for CAGGGDGRGNTEAFF.

V gene TRBV7-9 combines with J gene TRBJ2-2; the D gene could be TRBD1 or TRBD2 (5 bases each). Trimming took off 8 bases at V and 0 bases at J, with 19 bases between the two ends. Germline loops: CDR1 SEHNR, CDR2 FQNEAQ (reference sequence). The CDR3 sequence is 17 residues long. The CDR3 DNA follows: TGTGCCAGCGAGAGTTGGGACGGAATGGCGAACACCGGGGAGCTGTTTTTT. Protein: CASESWDGMANTGELFF.

This clonotype was detected many times. The rearrangement links TRBV6-1 to TRBJ1-1; D is uncertain. Germline CDR1 is MNHNS and CDR2 is SASEGT. With 4 bases removed from V and 5 bases from J, the gap between germline ends came to 11 bases. The CDR3 is 13 residues long. As DNA, the CDR3 is TGTGCCAGCAGTGTGAGGTGGGATACTGAAGCTTTCTTT. This codes for CASSVRWDTEAFF.

This chain links TRBV12-3 or TRBV12-4 with TRBJ2-7; D assignment may be TRBD1 or TRBD2 (5 bases each). Trimming shortened V by 5 bases and J by 2 bases, and 13 bases separated the two germline ends. This CDR3 spans 14 amino acids. The CDR3 here is CASSVSGLTYEQYF. Written as DNA, the CDR3 is TGTGCCAGCAGTGTTTCGGGGCTAACCTACGAGCAGTACTTC.

The chain carries TRBV11-2 and TRBJ1-2, with a possible D match to TRBD1 (6 bases). The CDR3 runs 13 residues. CDR1 is SGHAT and CDR2 is FQNNGV in the germline V gene. The V end lost 6 bases, the J end lost 5 bases, and 13 bases lay between the germline ends. CDR3: CASSHNRDYGYTF. The CDR3 nucleotides read TGTGCCAGCAGTCATAACAGGGATTATGGCTACACCTTC.

The chain has TRBV28 and TRBJ2-2, with 7 bases lining up with TRBD2. CDR1 MDHEN and CDR2 SYDVKM come from the germline V gene. This CDR3 has 16 amino acids. Unmatched junction bases numbered 4, after V lost 0 bases and J lost 3 bases. The CDR3 reads CASSLWGLADTGELFF. In DNA, the CDR3 is TGTGCCAGCAGTTTATGGGGGCTAGCGGACACCGGGGAGCTGTTTTTT.

This clonotype was detected only a few times. The chain recombines TRBV20-1 with TRBJ2-7, with unresolved D. Germline V gene data show CDR1 as DFQATT and CDR2 as SNEGSKA (reference sequence). The CDR3 has 10 residues. The V end lost 6 bases, the J end lost 7 bases, and 10 bases lay between the germline ends. CDR3 in DNA: TGCAGTGCGAGTACTATAGAGCAGTACTTC. Translated, it gives CSASTIEQYF.

This clonotype showed up many times. This chain uses TRBV29-1 with TRBJ2-5; D not resolved. Trimming removed 0 bases at V and 1 base at J, with 12 bases between. The CDR3 totals 15 residues. From germline, CDR1 is SQVTM and CDR2 ANQGSEA. Here the CDR3 reads CSVEDLRTVQETQYF. In DNA, the CDR3 is TGCAGCGTTGAAGATCTTCGGACGGTCCAAGAGACCCAGTACTTC.

This clonotype was detected a few times. The chain joins TRBV19 to TRBJ2-1, with TRBD2 matching 12 bases. The ends lost 3 bases at V and 9 bases at J; junction bases unmatched: 15. Germline CDR1 LNHDA, CDR2 SQIVND (reference sequence). This CDR3 spans 18 amino acids. CDR3 bases: TGTGCCAGTAGTATGCGGACTAGCGGGATTGAATTGGGGATTGAGCAGTTCTTC. Protein: CASSMRTSGIELGIEQFF.